The next 26 T cell receptor beta chains were all read from a single sample in a study of blood T cell repertoires in COVID-19. Method: immunoSEQ multiplex PCR; TCRdb's copy keeps in-frame clones and lacks some. The sample contains around 15,000 clones, approximately 76% of which appear only once. The source material was peripheral blood. The receptors shown here come from a man in his 70s with active or convalescent COVID-19.

The chain uses TRBV6-2 or TRBV6-3 and TRBJ2-2; TRBD1 matches 7 bases. Germline V lookup: CDR1 MNHEY, CDR2 SVGEGT. The CDR3 has 17 residues. The V and J ends lost 1 base and 1 base, in that order; junction bases with no gene match: 6. CDR3 amino acids: CASSYFLTGRNTGELFF. For the CDR3, the DNA is TGTGCCAGCAGTTACTTCCTGACAGGGAGGAACACCGGGGAGCTGTTTTTT.

The chain recombines TRBV27 with TRBJ1-1; TRBD1 agrees at 8 bases. V lost 8 bases to trimming and J lost 5 bases; unmatched junction nucleotides: 4. The CDR3 spans 12 residues. Germline CDR1 is MNHEY and CDR2 is SMNVEV (reference sequence). The DNA of the CDR3 is TGTGCCAGCCGACAGGGGCGAACTGAAGCTTTCTTT. Translated: CASRQGRTEAFF.

Only a few counts were recorded for this clone. CDR3 region: CASSNGEGGELFF. CDR3 nucleotides: TGTGCCAGTAGTAACGGGGAAGGCGGGGAGCTGTTTTTT. V usage is TRBV19 and J usage is TRBJ2-2; perhaps TRBD2 as D (5 bases). CDR3 length: 13 residues. Looked up from germline, CDR1 is LNHDA and CDR2 is SQIVND (reference sequence). With 4 bases removed from V and 7 bases from J, the gap between germline ends came to 10 bases.

CDR3 residues: CASQGQADIQYF. DNA for the CDR3: TGTGCCAGCCAGGGACAGGCGGACATTCAGTACTTC. The gene calls are TRBV6-5 and TRBJ2-4; 8 nucleotides agree with TRBD1. There are 12 residues in the CDR3. The germline gives CDR1 MNHEY, CDR2 SVGAGI. The trim removed 8 bases at V and 8 bases at J, leaving 5 bases unmatched.

This clone was detected a few times. The CDR3 region has the DNA TGTGCCAGAAGCTTTGTAGGGGTCCGGAAAGCGGGAGGGCCCCGTGAGCAGTACTTC. Amino acid sequence: CARSFVGVRKAGGPREQYF. The gene calls are TRBV5-3 and TRBJ2-7, with TRBD2 identical over 10 bases. TRBV5-3 is sorted into the ORF group, with uncertain function. This CDR3 spans 19 amino acids. V was clipped by 2 bases and J by 7 bases; unmatched bases: 21.

This chain joins TRBV28 and TRBJ1-2, with 7 bases matching TRBD1. The trim removed 7 bases at V and 5 bases at J, leaving 10 bases unmatched. Germline lookup yields CDR1 MDHEN and CDR2 SYDVKM. This CDR3 has 14 residues. The CDR3 sequence: CASTRAGGFYGYTF. The CDR3, as DNA: TGTGCCAGCACTCGAGCAGGGGGATTTTATGGCTACACCTTC.

The rearrangement links TRBV10-3 to TRBJ2-5; 9 bases fit TRBD1. Germline CDR1 reads ENHRY; CDR2 reads SYGVKD. This CDR3 is 15 amino acids long. V lost 7 bases to trimming and J lost 1 base; unmatched junction nucleotides: 7. In nucleotides, the CDR3 is TGTGCCATCAATTCGGGACAGGGAGGCCAAGAGACCCAGTACTTC. Translating gives CAINSGQGGQETQYF.

The rearrangement joins TRBV5-8 to TRBJ1-4; 8 bases line up with TRBD1. In germline, CDR1 is SGHTS, CDR2 YDEGEE. V was pared by 4 bases and J by 5 bases, with 10 bases of the junction left unmatched. This CDR3 has 16 amino acids. The CDR3 here is CASSPERTGRNEKLFF. The DNA of the CDR3 is TGTGCCAGCAGCCCCGAACGGACAGGGAGAAATGAAAAACTGTTTTTT.

This clone was found a few times. The chain carries TRBV30 and TRBJ1-6; TRBD1 might be the D (6 bases). The germline gives CDR1 GTSNPN, CDR2 SVGIG (reference sequence). V lost 5 bases and J 5 bases, leaving 7 bases between the germline ends. CDR3 size: 12 residues. In DNA, the CDR3 is TGTGCCTGGGCAGGGGATAATTCACCCCTCCACTTT. This translates into CAWAGDNSPLHF.

The chain joins TRBV21-1 to TRBJ2-7; TRBD1 is the table's D call and was not checked against the DNA. TRBV21-1 is a listed pseudogene. CDR3 length equals 15 residues. The CDR3 DNA reads TGTGCCAGCAGCAAAGATCCCCCAGGGGGAGGCGAGCAGTACTTC. Encoded protein: CASSKDPPGGGEQYF.

The J gene is TRBJ1-2, the V gene TRBV5-1; D perhaps matches TRBD1 (5 bases). CDR3 length: 18 amino acids. Germline V gives CDR1 SGHRS, CDR2 YFSETQ. Trimming took off 0 bases at V and 7 bases at J, with 25 bases between the two ends. The CDR3 protein is CASSLAVASGASSGGYTF. The CDR3 nucleotides read TGCGCCAGCAGCTTGGCCGTGGCGTCTGGGGCTAGTTCGGGTGGCTACACCTTC.

V and J are TRBV28 and TRBJ1-2; no clear D gene. Trimming stripped 5 bases from V and 6 bases from J, with 16 bases between. Germline CDR1 reads MDHEN; CDR2 reads SYDVKM. The CDR3 consists of 14 residues. CDR3 amino acids: CASSPSYLGHGYTF. CDR3 nucleotides: TGTGCCAGCAGTCCATCCTATCTGGGCCATGGCTACACCTTC.

This clone appeared once. The J gene is TRBJ2-7, the V gene TRBV6-6; possibly TRBD1 for D (6 bases). The germline gives CDR1 MNHNY, CDR2 SVGAGI (reference sequence). Trimming left V 2 bases short and J 3 bases short, with 8 bases between. CDR3 length equals 13 residues. The CDR3 loop is CASSYMDSYEQYF. CDR3 in DNA: TGTGCCAGCAGTTACATGGACAGCTACGAGCAGTACTTC.

This clone has just a few counts. This rearrangement joins TRBV11-2 to TRBJ1-3; TRBD1 matches at 9 bases. The CDR3 extends over 16 amino acids. Trimming removed 4 bases from V and 0 bases from J; junction bases left unmatched: 4. Germline V gene sequence: CDR1 SGHAT, CDR2 FQNNGV. The CDR3 DNA sequence: TGTGCCAGCAGCTCGGGACAGGGAAACTCTGGAAACACCATATATTTT. As protein: CASSSGQGNSGNTIYF.

The J gene is TRBJ2-2, the V gene TRBV5-1; a weak D match, TRBD1 (6 bases). Per germline, CDR1 SGHRS and CDR2 YFSETQ. This CDR3 has 14 residues. V lost 4 bases and J 4 bases, leaving 11 bases between the germline ends. CDR3 residues: CASSGTGSTGELFF. Here the CDR3 DNA reads TGCGCCAGCAGCGGAACAGGGTCCACCGGGGAGCTGTTTTTT.

CDR3 sequence: CASSQDSIQYF. The CDR3 bases are TGCGCCAGCAGCCAAGATAGCATTCAGTACTTC. The chain is built from TRBV4-1 and TRBJ2-4; D is undetermined. The CDR3 contains 11 residues. V was cut by 0 bases and J by 9 bases, with 3 bases left in between. Germline CDR1 and CDR2: MGHRA and YSYEKL.

This chain links TRBV5-1 with TRBJ2-5; D is unclear. V lost 0 bases to trimming and J lost 2 bases, with 8 bases between them. The CDR3 length is 14 residues. CDR1 and CDR2 (germline): SGHRS, YFSETQ. In DNA form, the CDR3 reads TGCGCCAGCAGCTTGGGGGCTGGACAAGAGACCCAGTACTTC. It yields the protein CASSLGAGQETQYF.

This clone has a single count. V gene TRBV3-1 (or the pseudogene TRBV3-2) combines with J gene TRBJ1-6; D perhaps matches TRBD1 (5 bases). The CDR3 loop spans 15 amino acids. Germline lookup yields CDR1 LGHDT and CDR2 YNNKEL (reference sequence). The V gene lost 5 bases and the J gene lost 6 bases, with 14 bases spanning the gap. The CDR3 nucleotides read TGTGCCAGCAGCTACAGGCTTCCCATTAATTCACCCCTCCACTTT. Protein sequence: CASSYRLPINSPLHF.

CDR3 in amino acids: CASRLGPAEAFF. The CDR3 bases are TGTGCCAGCAGATTGGGCCCCGCTGAAGCTTTCTTT. The gene calls are TRBV28 and TRBJ1-1; no firm D call. Germline CDR1 reads MDHEN; CDR2 reads SYDVKM. V lost 6 bases, J lost 6 bases, and 11 bases lay in between. There are 12 residues in the CDR3.

This clone appeared once. The chain recombines TRBV28 with TRBJ1-5, with TRBD1 as a possible D gene (5 bases). Germline lookup yields CDR1 MDHEN and CDR2 SYDVKM. The ends were cut back, 4 bases at V and 2 bases at J, with 12 bases in the middle. This CDR3 region has 15 residues. The chain's CDR3 is CASSSLGGGNQPQHF. Here the CDR3 DNA reads TGTGCCAGCAGTTCCCTCGGAGGGGGCAATCAGCCCCAGCATTTT.

V usage is TRBV13 and J usage is TRBJ1-1; TRBD1 matches 8 bases. The V segment lost 0 bases and the J segment 2 bases; nucleotides outside the gene matches: 2. There are 15 residues in the CDR3. CDR1 PRHDT and CDR2 FYEKMQ come from the germline V gene (reference sequence). The CDR3 spells CASSLGDRDNTEAFF. CDR3 DNA sequence: TGTGCCAGCAGCTTAGGGGACAGGGATAACACTGAAGCTTTCTTT.

This clone was counted only a few times. The chain employs TRBV27 and TRBJ1-4; 9 bases line up with TRBD1. This CDR3 has 16 amino acids. V trimming: 3 bases; J trimming: 8 bases; junction bases outside the gene matches: 10. Looked up from germline, CDR1 is MNHEY and CDR2 is SMNVEV (reference sequence). CDR3 sequence (DNA): TGTGCCAGCAGTTTCACACGCCGGACAGGGGAGGAAAAACTGTTTTTT. The encoded protein is CASSFTRRTGEEKLFF.

CDR3 sequence reads: CASRDRTYGYTF. The DNA for the CDR3 is TGTGCCAGCAGGGACAGGACCTATGGCTACACCTTC. The chain couples TRBV6-5 to TRBJ1-2, with 7 bases aligning to TRBD1. CDR3 length equals 12 residues. Germline V gives CDR1 MNHEY, CDR2 SVGAGI. V gave up 6 bases and J gave up 4 bases; unmatched junction bases: 2.

V and J are TRBV28 and TRBJ1-4; tentatively, D is TRBD1 (5 bases). CDR1 is MDHEN, CDR2 SYDVKM, per germline. V dropped 7 bases and J dropped 6 bases, with 9 bases sitting between them. The CDR3 length is 12 residues. DNA for the CDR3: TGTGCCAGCATGGGGGGGGATGAAAAACTGTTTTTT. Translating gives CASMGGDEKLFF.

This sequence joins TRBV12-3 or TRBV12-4 and TRBJ2-7; D may be TRBD2 (6 bases). There are 12 residues in the CDR3. V was clipped by 3 bases and J by 6 bases, with 9 bases between them. This CDR3 reads CASSLEGSEQYF. Written as DNA, the CDR3 is TGTGCCAGCAGTTTGGAGGGATCCGAGCAGTACTTC.

The rearrangement links TRBV6-5 to TRBJ1-2; D possibly corresponds to TRBD1 (6 bases). From germline, CDR1 is MNHEY and CDR2 SVGAGI. The CDR3 spans 14 residues. Trimming took off 6 bases at V and 4 bases at J, with 15 bases between the two ends. Written as DNA, the CDR3 is TGTGCCAGCAGGACCCCGGGGGGCGTCTATGGCTACACCTTC. It codes for CASRTPGGVYGYTF.